A single sample gave rise to the 13 T cell receptor beta chains below, sequenced in a study of cytomegalovirus exposure and HLA in healthy donors. Primers for the PCR totalled 60 Vbeta and 13 Jbeta. Using immunoSEQ multiplex PCR, the repertoire was profiled, and TCRdb retains in-frame clones only, with some absent. The sample gives more than 55,000 clones, 80% of which show up once; roughly 4% is in the top ten. Sequenced: PBMCs. All receptors come from a woman between 40 and 50 years old in good health and CMV-seronegative.

The chain uses TRBV29-1 and TRBJ1-1; 10 bases align to TRBD1. The CDR3 extends over 12 amino acids. CDR1 and CDR2 from the germline V gene are SQVTM and ANQGSEA. Losses at the gene ends were 6 bases for V and 7 bases for J; bases not matched to a gene: 5. DNA for the CDR3: TGCAGCGTGGGACAGGGGCACGGTGAAGCTTTCTTT. As protein: CSVGQGHGEAFF.

This rearrangement joins TRBV7-3 to TRBJ2-7; 8 bases map to TRBD2. The CDR3 runs to 15 residues. The V gene end was trimmed by 5 bases and the J gene end by 2 bases; junction bases not matched to a gene: 8. In germline, CDR1 is SGHTA, CDR2 FQGTGA. The CDR3 loop reads CASSPSGRGPYEQYF. The CDR3 DNA sequence: TGTGCCAGCAGCCCGAGCGGGAGAGGGCCCTACGAGCAGTACTTC.

The rearrangement links TRBV28 to TRBJ1-2; D is possibly TRBD1 (5 bases). Germline V lookup: CDR1 MDHEN, CDR2 SYDVKM. The V end was cut by 3 bases, the J end by 2 bases, with 10 bases between. CDR3 length: 14 amino acids. The chain's CDR3 is CASSFHDRNYGYTF. Written as DNA, the CDR3 is TGTGCCAGCAGTTTCCACGACAGAAACTATGGCTACACCTTC.

This sequence joins TRBV7-8 and TRBJ2-7, with TRBD2 matching 16 bases. Germline values: CDR1 SGHVS, CDR2 FQNEAQ. J was trimmed by 3 bases and V by 3 bases; bases with no gene match: 14. The CDR3 totals 20 residues. CDR3 loop: CASSFKGPGLAGGYDYEQYF. The CDR3 DNA is TGTGCCAGCAGCTTTAAAGGACCGGGACTAGCGGGAGGGTATGACTACGAGCAGTACTTC.

This sequence joins TRBV18 and TRBJ2-3; D is possibly TRBD1 (6 bases). Germline CDR1 KGHSH, CDR2 LQKENI. The germline V and J ends were trimmed by 5 bases and 4 bases, with 16 bases remaining between them. The CDR3 is 15 residues long. The CDR3 reads CASSGTGTSSDTQYF. The CDR3 nucleotides are TGTGCCAGCTCAGGGACCGGGACAAGCTCAGATACGCAGTATTTT.

The V gene is TRBV7-3, the J gene TRBJ2-7; TRBD2 matches at 8 bases. Germline V lookup: CDR1 SGHTA, CDR2 FQGTGA. The CDR3 is made up of 14 amino acids. V shed 0 bases and J 6 bases; nucleotides not matched to a gene: 4. This chain's CDR3 is CASSLTSGSGEQYF. CDR3 in DNA: TGTGCCAGCAGCTTAACAAGCGGGAGCGGCGAGCAGTACTTC.

This chain uses TRBV11-3 with TRBJ2-1; 10 bases are a match to TRBD2. The CDR3 contains 15 residues. J lost 9 bases, V lost 5 bases, and 10 bases had no gene match. Per the germline V gene, CDR1 is SGHNT and CDR2 is YENEEA. For the CDR3, the DNA is TGTGCCAGCAGCCTTACTAGCGGGAACCCCGGTGAGCAGTTCTTC. Translating gives CASSLTSGNPGEQFF. Drawing the rest from reference TRBV11-3 and TRBJ2-1, the complete variable domain is EAGVVQSPRYKIIEKKQPVAFWCNPISGHNTLYWYLQNLGQGPELLIRYENEEAVDDSQLPKDRFSAERLKGVDSTLKIQPAELGDSAVYLCASSLTSGNPGEQFFGPGTRLTVL.

The V call is TRBV2, the J call TRBJ2-3, with 7 bases that match TRBD1. CDR3 length equals 15 residues. V was pared by 6 bases and J by 0 bases, with 6 bases of the junction left unmatched. The V gene's germline CDR1 is SNHLY and CDR2 FYNNEI. The CDR3 DNA sequence: TGTGCCAGCAGCCGGGACAGCACTAGCACAGATACGCAGTATTTT. Encoded protein: CASSRDSTSTDTQYF. The full variable domain, in which reference TRBV2 and TRBJ2-3 provide the parts outside the CDR3, is EPEVTQTPSHQVTQMGQEVILRCVPISNHLYFYWYRQILGQKVEFLVSFYNNEISEKSEIFDDQFSVERPDGSNFTLKIRSTKLEDSAMYFCASSRDSTSTDTQYFGPGTRLTVL.

The V call is TRBV15, the J call TRBJ2-1, with TRBD2 matching over 7 bases. Germline trimming cut 5 bases from V and 4 bases from J; bases unmatched to any gene: 8. The germline gives CDR1 LNHNV, CDR2 YYDKDF (reference sequence). The CDR3 sequence is 15 residues long. The CDR3 sequence is CATSRRGSGYNEQFF. CDR3 in DNA: TGTGCCACCAGCCGTCGCGGGAGTGGGTACAATGAGCAGTTCTTC.

V and J are TRBV2 and TRBJ1-5; D ambiguous. The CDR3 has 15 residues. Germline V lookup: CDR1 SNHLY, CDR2 FYNNEI. V lost 6 bases to trimming and J lost 6 bases, with 18 bases between them. CDR3 amino acids: CASRPLHGGRQPQHF. CDR3 in DNA: TGTGCCAGCAGACCACTCCATGGCGGTCGTCAGCCCCAGCATTTT.

The chain employs TRBV18 and TRBJ2-7; 9 bases are shared with TRBD1. The germline gives CDR1 KGHSH, CDR2 LQKENI. There are 15 residues in the CDR3. The trim removed 4 bases at V and 1 base at J, leaving 5 bases unmatched. CDR3 sequence: CASSLPGQGSYEQYF. The CDR3, as DNA: TGTGCCAGCTCACTACCGGGACAGGGTTCCTACGAGCAGTACTTC.

The chain couples TRBV7-2 to TRBJ2-7, with TRBD2 identical over 11 bases. The trim removed 5 bases at V and 4 bases at J, leaving 10 bases unmatched. Germline loops: CDR1 SGHTA, CDR2 FQGNSA. The CDR3 runs 16 residues. The CDR3 loop reads CASSPTSGSGKYEQYF. CDR3 nucleotide sequence: TGTGCCAGCAGCCCTACTAGCGGGAGTGGGAAGTACGAGCAGTACTTC.

Only one count was recorded for this clone. The chain uses TRBV7-3 and TRBJ1-3; 7 bases line up with TRBD1. Germline assignment: CDR1 SGHTA and CDR2 FQGTGA. V gave up 5 bases and J gave up 4 bases; unmatched junction bases: 2. The CDR3 loop spans 13 amino acids. Here the CDR3 reads CASSPGQGNTIYF. The CDR3 coding sequence is TGTGCCAGCAGCCCGGGACAGGGAAACACCATATATTTT.